The source of this T cell receptor beta chain is a study of CD8 T cells in Susac syndrome. Germline-derived CDR1 and CDR2 are SGHNT and YENEEA. The V end lost 3 bases, the J end lost 6 bases, and 8 bases lay between the germline ends. There are 12 residues in the CDR3. Sequencing of TCR beta, carried out with a high-throughput approach, was applied to CD8+ and CD4+ T cells from the blood. Those who served as multiple sclerosis controls were treatment-naive patients with stable or active relapsing-remitting disease. The CD8+ and CD4+ T cells were negatively isolated, with the TEMRA cells enriched by FACS. A quantity of about 0.5 to 1 ug RNA underwent reverse transcription using random hexamers. The CDR3 of TCR beta was amplified by immunoSEQ multiplex PCR across 54 Vbeta and 13 Jbeta. TCRdb recomputed calls from the immunoSEQ multiplex PCR reads with MiXCR, one row per CDR3 protein. Of over 300,000 distinct CDR3 sequences in the sample, 92% are singletons; the top ten hold about 0.063%.

The sequencing sample was made of CD4+ T cells from PBMCs. The TCR originated in a human donor with multiple sclerosis. J is TRBJ1-1 and V is TRBV11-3; D is uncertain. For the CDR3, the DNA is TGTGCCAGCAGCTTTTCACCGGCTGAAGCTTTCTTT. Protein sequence: CASSFSPAEAFF. Supplemented by reference TRBV11-3 and TRBJ1-1, the full variable domain reads EAGVVQSPRYKIIEKKQPVAFWCNPISGHNTLYWYLQNLGQGPELLIRYENEEAVDDSQLPKDRFSAERLKGVDSTLKIQPAELGDSAVYLCASSFSPAEAFFGQGTRLTVV.